This entry lists 9 T cell receptor beta chains sequenced from one sample in a study of CD8 T cells in ankylosing spondylitis. A single record per CDR3 protein comes from TCRdb applying MiXCR to the 5' RACE reads. The sample yields around 280,000 distinct CDR3 sequences, approximately 20% seen once. Sequencing was done on a sample of blood, either unsorted or a sorted T cell fraction (not recorded which). The receptors come from a male donor with ankylosing spondylitis or in good health (not recorded which).

In this sample, this clonotype turned up many times. The chain links TRBV29-1 to TRBJ2-5, with unresolved D. This CDR3 region has 10 residues. Germline loops: CDR1 SQVTM, CDR2 ANQGSEA. Trimming took off 5 bases at V and 5 bases at J, with 6 bases between the two ends. The CDR3, as DNA: TGCAGCGTTTCGAGGGAGACCCAGTACTTC. Protein product: CSVSRETQYF. The full variable domain, rest sourced from reference TRBV29-1 and TRBJ2-5, is SAVISQKPSRDICQRGTSLTIQCQVDSQVTMMFWYRQQPGQSLTLIATANQGSEATYESGFVIDKFPISRPNLTFSTLTVSNMSPEDSSIYLCSVSRETQYFGPGTRLLVL.

In its sample, this clonotype was seen a few times. The chain has TRBV29-1 and TRBJ1-1, with D unresolved. The germline V gene encodes CDR1 SQVTM and CDR2 ANQGSEA. This CDR3 is 13 amino acids long. V gave up 7 bases and J gave up 1 base, with 13 bases separating them. This CDR3 reads CSGGYTKNTEAFF. The DNA for the CDR3 is TGCAGCGGCGGGTACACTAAGAACACTGAAGCTTTCTTT. The variable domain in full, completed from reference TRBV29-1 and TRBJ1-1, reads SAVISQKPSRDICQRGTSLTIQCQVDSQVTMMFWYRQQPGQSLTLIATANQGSEATYESGFVIDKFPISRPNLTFSTLTVSNMSPEDSSIYLCSGGYTKNTEAFFGQGTRLTVV.

The chain joins TRBV6-2 or TRBV6-3 to TRBJ1-1; D gene unclear. The CDR3 is 15 residues long. The germline V gene has CDR1 MNHEY and CDR2 SVGEGT. V was shortened by 2 bases and J by 0 bases, with 10 bases between the two germline ends. Here the CDR3 DNA reads TGTGCCAGCAGTTACGACGGATGGATGAACACTGAAGCTTTCTTT. This translates into CASSYDGWMNTEAFF.

The chain couples TRBV27 to TRBJ2-2; the D is unclear. Germline CDR1 is MNHEY and CDR2 is SMNVEV (reference sequence). The CDR3 contains 17 residues. V lost 0 bases to trimming and J lost 2 bases, with 13 bases between them. This chain's CDR3 is CASSLSAGVHNTGELFF. The CDR3 DNA follows: TGTGCCAGCAGTTTATCGGCAGGCGTCCACAACACCGGGGAGCTGTTTTTT.

This sequence joins TRBV24-1 and TRBJ1-3; 8 bases line up with TRBD1. With V trimmed by 4 bases and J by 2 bases, 9 bases remained unmatched. Germline assignment: CDR1 KGHDR and CDR2 SFDVKD. The CDR3 has 17 amino acids. The CDR3: CATSDPRQGRPGNTIYF. The CDR3, as DNA: TGTGCCACCAGTGACCCCCGACAGGGGCGGCCTGGAAACACCATATATTTT.

This clonotype was detected ten times or more. The V call is TRBV28, the J call TRBJ2-7, with D perhaps TRBD1 (6 bases). V was shortened by 4 bases and J by 0 bases, with 13 bases between the two germline ends. CDR3 length: 15 residues. Germline CDR1 is MDHEN and CDR2 is SYDVKM. CDR3 region: CASSSPADSSYEQYV. CDR3 bases: TGTGCCAGCAGTTCTCCAGCGGACAGCTCCTACGAGCAGTACGTC.

The chain recombines TRBV7-2 with TRBJ2-7; 8 bases align to TRBD2. The CDR3 length is 15 residues. CDR1 and CDR2 (germline): SGHTA, FQGNSA. After removal of 5 bases from V and 2 bases from J, the junction contained 8 bases not matched to a gene. This CDR3 is CASSPSSRGAYEQYV. The CDR3 region has the DNA TGTGCCAGCAGCCCTTCCTCGCGGGGGGCCTACGAGCAGTACGTC.

In its sample, this clonotype was seen a few times. The genes are TRBV12-3 or TRBV12-4 and TRBJ2-3, with 9 nucleotides matching TRBD2. With V trimmed by 7 bases and J by 0 bases, 5 bases remained unmatched. CDR3 length equals 15 residues. This CDR3 is CASTLAGSSTDTQYF. CDR3 nucleotide sequence: TGTGCCAGCACCCTAGCGGGATCAAGCACAGATACGCAGTATTTT.

The rearrangement joins TRBV6-1 to TRBJ1-5; a possible D gene is TRBD1 (5 bases). The CDR3 consists of 13 residues. The V gene lost 6 bases and the J gene lost 7 bases, with 13 bases spanning the gap. Germline CDR1 is MNHNS and CDR2 is SASEGT. Here the CDR3 DNA reads TGTGCCAGCAGGGAGACAGTGGGGCAGCCCCAGCATTTT. It encodes CASRETVGQPQHF.